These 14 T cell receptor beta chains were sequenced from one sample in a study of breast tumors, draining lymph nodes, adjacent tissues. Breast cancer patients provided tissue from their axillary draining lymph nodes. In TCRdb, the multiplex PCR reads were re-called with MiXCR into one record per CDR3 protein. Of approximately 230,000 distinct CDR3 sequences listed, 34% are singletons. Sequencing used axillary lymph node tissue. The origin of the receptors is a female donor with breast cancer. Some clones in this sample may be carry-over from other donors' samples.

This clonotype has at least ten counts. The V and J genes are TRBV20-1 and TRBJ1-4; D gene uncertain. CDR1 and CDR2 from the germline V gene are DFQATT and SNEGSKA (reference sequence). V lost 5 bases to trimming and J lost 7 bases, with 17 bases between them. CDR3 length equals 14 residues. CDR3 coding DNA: TGCAGTGCTTTCTCCCCCGTCTCTGGTGAAAAACTGTTTTTT. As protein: CSAFSPVSGEKLFF.

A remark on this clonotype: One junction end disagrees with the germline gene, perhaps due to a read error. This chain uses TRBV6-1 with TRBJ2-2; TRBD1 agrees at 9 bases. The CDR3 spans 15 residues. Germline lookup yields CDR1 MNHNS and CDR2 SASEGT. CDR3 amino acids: CASSRQGVVTGELVF. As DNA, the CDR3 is TGTGCCAGCAGTCGACAGGGGGTCGTCACCGGGGAGCTGGTTTTT.

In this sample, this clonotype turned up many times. DNA for the CDR3: TGTGCCAGCAGCTTAGGCGGGGCGCCCGGAAACACCATATATTTT. This translates into CASSLGGAPGNTIYF. V and J are TRBV7-2 and TRBJ1-3, with D perhaps TRBD1 (5 bases). CDR1 SGHTA and CDR2 FQGNSA come from the germline V gene. The V end was cut by 1 base, the J end by 4 bases, with 11 bases between. There are 15 residues in the CDR3.

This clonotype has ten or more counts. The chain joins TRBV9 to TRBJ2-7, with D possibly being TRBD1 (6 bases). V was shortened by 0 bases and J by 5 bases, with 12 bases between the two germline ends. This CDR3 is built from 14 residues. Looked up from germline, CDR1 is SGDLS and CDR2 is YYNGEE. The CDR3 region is CASSVDSGVNEQYF. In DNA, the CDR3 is TGTGCCAGCAGCGTAGATTCAGGGGTCAACGAGCAGTACTTC.

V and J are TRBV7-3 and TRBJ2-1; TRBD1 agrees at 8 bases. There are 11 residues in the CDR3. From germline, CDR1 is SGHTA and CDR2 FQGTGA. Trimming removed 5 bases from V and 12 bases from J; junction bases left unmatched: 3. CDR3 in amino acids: CASSPTGAQFF. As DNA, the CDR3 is TGTGCCAGCAGCCCGACAGGGGCGCAGTTCTTC.

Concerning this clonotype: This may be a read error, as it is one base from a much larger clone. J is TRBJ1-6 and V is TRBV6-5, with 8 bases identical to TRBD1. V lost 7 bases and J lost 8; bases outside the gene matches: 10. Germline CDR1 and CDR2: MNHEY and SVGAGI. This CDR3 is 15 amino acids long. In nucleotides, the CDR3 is TGTGCCAGCATCCTACGACAGGGGTGGGATTCACCCCTCCACTTT. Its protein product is CASILRQGWDSPLHF.

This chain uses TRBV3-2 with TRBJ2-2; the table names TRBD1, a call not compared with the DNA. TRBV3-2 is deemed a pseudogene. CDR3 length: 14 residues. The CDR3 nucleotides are TGTGCCAGCACGCGAGGGGGGGGCACCGGGGAGCTGTTTTTT. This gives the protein CASTRGGGTGELFF.

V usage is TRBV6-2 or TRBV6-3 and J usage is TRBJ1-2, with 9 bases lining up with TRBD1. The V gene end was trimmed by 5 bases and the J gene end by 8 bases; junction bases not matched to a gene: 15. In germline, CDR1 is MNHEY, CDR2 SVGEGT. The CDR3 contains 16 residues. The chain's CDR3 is CASSPRKAGQGPGYTF. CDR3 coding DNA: TGTGCCAGCAGTCCCCGCAAAGCGGGACAGGGCCCAGGCTACACCTTC.

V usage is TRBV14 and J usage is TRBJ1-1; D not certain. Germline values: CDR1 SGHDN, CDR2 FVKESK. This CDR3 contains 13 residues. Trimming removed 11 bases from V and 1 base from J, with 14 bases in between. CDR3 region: CAQGSNGNTEAFF. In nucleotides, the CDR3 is TGTGCCCAAGGGTCAAACGGGAACACTGAAGCTTTCTTT.

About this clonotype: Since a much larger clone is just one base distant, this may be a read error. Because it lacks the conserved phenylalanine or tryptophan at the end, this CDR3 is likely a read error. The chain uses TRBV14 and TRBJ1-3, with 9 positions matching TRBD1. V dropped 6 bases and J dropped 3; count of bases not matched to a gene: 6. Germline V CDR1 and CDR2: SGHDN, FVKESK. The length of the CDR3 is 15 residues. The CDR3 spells CASSRTGGIGNTIYY. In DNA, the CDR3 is TGTGCCAGCAGTCGTACAGGGGGCATTGGAAACACCATATATTAT.

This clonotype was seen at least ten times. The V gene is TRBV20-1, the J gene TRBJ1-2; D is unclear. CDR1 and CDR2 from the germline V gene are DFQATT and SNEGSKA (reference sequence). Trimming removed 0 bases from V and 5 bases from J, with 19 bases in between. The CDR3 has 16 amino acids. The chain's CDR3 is CSAREGGWSGFYGYTF. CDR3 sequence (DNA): TGCAGTGCTAGAGAGGGAGGTTGGTCAGGATTTTATGGCTACACCTTC.

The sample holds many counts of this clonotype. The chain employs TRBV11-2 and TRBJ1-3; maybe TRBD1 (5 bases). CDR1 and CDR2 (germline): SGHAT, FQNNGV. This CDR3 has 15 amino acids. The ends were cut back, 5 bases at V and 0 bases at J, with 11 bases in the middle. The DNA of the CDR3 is TGTGCCAGCAGCACGGGACTGATCTCTGGAAACACCATATATTTT. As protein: CASSTGLISGNTIYF.

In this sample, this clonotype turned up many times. CDR3 region: CASSLGTGRDNQPQHF. The CDR3 nucleotides read TGTGCCAGCAGCTTAGGGACAGGGCGGGACAATCAGCCCCAGCATTTT. This chain links TRBV7-9 with TRBJ1-5; 8 positions match TRBD1. The junction had 5 bases not matched to a gene; V was cut back by 1 base and J by 3 bases. The V gene's germline CDR1 is SEHNR and CDR2 FQNEAQ (reference sequence). The CDR3 contains 16 residues.

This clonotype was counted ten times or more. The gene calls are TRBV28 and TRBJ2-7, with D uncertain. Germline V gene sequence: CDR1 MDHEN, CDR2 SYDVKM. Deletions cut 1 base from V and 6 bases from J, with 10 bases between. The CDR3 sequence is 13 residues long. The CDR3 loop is CASSLSGWREQYF. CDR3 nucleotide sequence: TGTGCCAGCAGTTTATCTGGTTGGCGCGAGCAGTACTTC.